Listed below are T cell receptor beta chains from one sample, sequenced in a study of graft-versus-host responses after intestinal transplantation. TCRdb's table, derived via immunoSEQ multiplex PCR, lists solely in-frame clones and lacks some. The sample carries 20,000 to 25,000 clones, roughly 78% recorded once. These receptors have no known antigen. The sequencing here drew on unstimulated CD8+ T cells sorted from spleen or lymph node cells, taken before transplant. The receptors stem from a human donor who was the organ donor for an intestinal transplant. The CDR3 runs from the conserved cysteine through the conserved F or W. Size tells how often a clone was seen (once, few, many) or the class of an expanded clone, and some rows leave it out.

TRBJ2-7,-,TRBV4-1,CASSQENSRSYEQYF
TRBJ1-2,-,TRBV20-1,CSAREQGGYTF
TRBJ2-2,-,TRBV27,CASSFPGSTGELFF
TRBJ1-1,-,TRBV7-6,CASSPYLEVYRGLMNTEAFF
TRBJ2-1,-,TRBV7-9,CASSSQTHPSGSSYNEQFF
TRBJ2-2,few,TRBV6-7,CASIKGVTGGTGELFF
TRBJ2-2,few,TRBV13,CASSSPDGTGELFF
TRBJ2-7,-,TRBV2,CASAGLIYEQYF
TRBJ1-1,-,TRBV14,CASSPGTRHTEAFF
TRBJ2-5,-,TRBV6-6,CASSRQGPYQETQYF
TRBJ2-7,-,TRBV29-1,CSVVDGYEQYF
TRBJ2-5,-,TRBV6-1,CASSEVGGGQETQYF
TRBJ2-7,-,TRBV4-1,CASSQEPAVYEQYF
TRBJ2-7,-,TRBV4-3,CASSQTGKWYEQYF